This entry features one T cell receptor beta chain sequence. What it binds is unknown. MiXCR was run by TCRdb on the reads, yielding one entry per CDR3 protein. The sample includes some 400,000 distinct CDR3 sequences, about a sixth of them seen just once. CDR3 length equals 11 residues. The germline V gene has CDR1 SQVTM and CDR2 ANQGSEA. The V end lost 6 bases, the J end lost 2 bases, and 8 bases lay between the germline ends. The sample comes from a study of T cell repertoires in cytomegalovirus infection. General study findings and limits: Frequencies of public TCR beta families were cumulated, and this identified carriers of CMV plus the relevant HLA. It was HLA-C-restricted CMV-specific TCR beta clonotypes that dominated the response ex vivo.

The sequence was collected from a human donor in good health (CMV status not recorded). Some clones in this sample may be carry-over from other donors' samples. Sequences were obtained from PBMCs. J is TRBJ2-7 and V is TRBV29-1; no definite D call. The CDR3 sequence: CSVTSAYEQYF. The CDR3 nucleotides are TGCAGCGTCACTTCTGCCTACGAGCAGTACTTC.